The 23 T cell receptor beta chains below all came from one sample that was sequenced in a study of long-term antiretroviral therapy in people with HIV. With survey level as its setting, the immunoSEQ assay was v3.0. Using immunoSEQ multiplex PCR, the repertoire was profiled, and TCRdb retains in-frame clones only, with some absent. In the table there are some 23,000 clones, around 90% of which are singletons. The sample in question was unsorted PBMCs, obtained around 4.5 years after starting antiretroviral therapy. All receptors come from a man aged 25 to 40 with HIV.

The chain combines TRBV6-6 with TRBJ2-7; TRBD1 matches at 9 bases. The length of the CDR3 is 15 residues. Germline CDR1 and CDR2: MNHNY and SVGAGI (reference sequence). With V trimmed by 7 bases and J by 2 bases, 9 bases remained unmatched. The CDR3 DNA sequence: TGTGCCAGCACCCAAACCGGGACAGGGCCCTACGAGCAGTACTTC. Translation gives CASTQTGTGPYEQYF.

The chain carries TRBV4-3 and TRBJ1-6; D gene uncertain. The CDR3 is made up of 15 amino acids. Germline loops: CDR1 LGHNA, CDR2 YSLEER. V was shortened by 0 bases and J by 9 bases, with 12 bases between the two germline ends. This CDR3 reads CASSQDLKEASPLHF. The CDR3 region has the DNA TGCGCCAGCAGCCAAGATCTTAAAGAAGCTTCACCCCTCCACTTT.

J is TRBJ2-7 and V is TRBV20-1; no clear D. Germline CDR1 and CDR2: DFQATT and SNEGSKA (reference sequence). CDR3 length: 11 residues. The ends were cut back, 3 bases at V and 7 bases at J, with 10 bases in the middle. CDR3 loop: CSASRLGEQYF. The CDR3 region has the DNA TGCAGTGCTAGCCGTCTGGGGGAGCAGTACTTC.

The chain recombines TRBV6-1 with TRBJ1-3; unclear D gene. The CDR3 extends over 14 amino acids. V shed 0 bases and J shed 0 bases, with 3 bases lying between them. Germline-derived CDR1 and CDR2 are MNHNS and SASEGT. The CDR3: CASSEAVSGNTIYF. The CDR3 region has the DNA TGTGCCAGCAGTGAAGCCGTCTCTGGAAACACCATATATTTT.

The chain uses TRBV27 and TRBJ2-3, with TRBD1 matching 7 bases. The V gene end was trimmed by 7 bases and the J gene end by 1 base; junction bases not matched to a gene: 8. The CDR3 runs 15 residues. In germline, CDR1 is MNHEY, CDR2 SMNVEV (reference sequence). As DNA, the CDR3 is TGTGCCAGCACCATCCAGGGACAGCGCACAGATACGCAGTATTTT. Translated, it gives CASTIQGQRTDTQYF.

The chain employs TRBV9 and TRBJ2-3; possible D gene TRBD2, 6 bases. Trimming shortened V by 0 bases and J by 1 base, and 15 bases separated the two germline ends. From germline, CDR1 is SGDLS and CDR2 YYNGEE. The CDR3 loop spans 17 amino acids. DNA for the CDR3: TGTGCCAGCAGCGTAGGGTCGGGCGGGATTGGCACAGATACGCAGTATTTT. It is translated as CASSVGSGGIGTDTQYF. Together with reference TRBV9 and TRBJ2-3, the CDR3 gives the full variable domain: DSGVTQTPKHLITATGQRVTLRCSPRSGDLSVYWYQQSLDQGLQFLIQYYNGEERAKGNILERFSAQQFPDLHSELNLSSLELGDSALYFCASSVGSGGIGTDTQYFGPGTRLTVL.

The table lists this clone with a few counts. V and J are TRBV7-9 and TRBJ1-1; no clear D. Germline V gene sequence: CDR1 SEHNR, CDR2 FQNEAQ (reference sequence). V lost 5 bases to trimming and J lost 5 bases, with 9 bases between them. The CDR3 covers 12 residues. The CDR3 region has the DNA TGTGCCAGCAGCCTGAGTGGGACTGAAGCTTTCTTT. This encodes CASSLSGTEAFF.

The V call is TRBV9, the J call TRBJ2-5, with 8 nucleotides matching TRBD1. Germline-derived CDR1 and CDR2 are SGDLS and YYNGEE. The CDR3 totals 14 residues. Trimming at V came to 4 bases and at J to 5 bases, leaving 7 bases not matched to a gene. The CDR3 bases are TGTGCCAGCAGCCCCCAGGGGGCTTGGGAGACCCAGTACTTC. Protein sequence: CASSPQGAWETQYF.

The gene calls are TRBV20-1 and TRBJ1-3; the D is unclear. Germline loops: CDR1 DFQATT, CDR2 SNEGSKA (reference sequence). This CDR3 has 11 residues. Trimming left V 3 bases short and J 3 bases short, with 3 bases between. As DNA, the CDR3 is TGCAGTGCTAGTCGTGGAAACACCATATATTTT. This codes for CSASRGNTIYF.

The gene calls are TRBV5-8 and TRBJ2-1; 8 nucleotides line up with TRBD1. Germline lookup yields CDR1 SGHTS and CDR2 YDEGEE. The CDR3 is 16 residues long. The V gene end was trimmed by 4 bases and the J gene end by 2 bases; junction bases not matched to a gene: 8. The chain's CDR3 is CASSGELDRAYNEQFF. CDR3 coding DNA: TGTGCCAGCAGCGGCGAATTGGACAGGGCCTACAATGAGCAGTTCTTC.

This chain uses TRBV15 with TRBJ1-5, with D uncertain. V lost 0 bases and J 2 bases, leaving 11 bases between the germline ends. This CDR3 contains 16 residues. Germline loops: CDR1 LNHNV, CDR2 YYDKDF (reference sequence). Written as DNA, the CDR3 is TGTGCCACCAGCAGAGATCGGCCCAATGGCAATCAGCCCCAGCATTTT. Translated, it gives CATSRDRPNGNQPQHF. Drawing the rest from reference TRBV15 and TRBJ1-5, the complete variable domain is DAMVIQNPRYQVTQFGKPVTLSCSQTLNHNVMYWYQQKSSQAPKLLFHYYDKDFNNEADTPDNFQSRRPNTSFCFLDIRSPGLGDTAMYLCATSRDRPNGNQPQHFGDGTRLSIL.

The rearrangement uses TRBV10-1 and TRBJ2-5, with 11 bases fitting TRBD2. Germline lookup yields CDR1 WNHNN and CDR2 SYGVQD (reference sequence). V lost 7 bases, J lost 2 bases, and 6 bases stayed unmatched. This CDR3 has 15 amino acids. This chain's CDR3 is CASIRLAGIQETQYF. CDR3 DNA: TGCGCCAGCATCCGACTAGCGGGGATTCAAGAGACCCAGTACTTC.

V is TRBV9 and J is TRBJ2-7; D is unclear. CDR1 is SGDLS, CDR2 YYNGEE, per germline. Trimming shortened V by 0 bases and J by 2 bases, and 6 bases separated the two germline ends. The CDR3 runs to 13 residues. The CDR3 loop reads CASSVGTAYEQYF. The CDR3 DNA follows: TGTGCCAGCAGCGTAGGGACCGCCTACGAGCAGTACTTC.

This clone was observed a single time. V gene TRBV19 combines with J gene TRBJ2-3, with 8 bases identical to TRBD2. Germline trimming cut 2 bases from V and 2 bases from J; bases unmatched to any gene: 3. CDR1 and CDR2 (germline): LNHDA, SQIVND (reference sequence). This CDR3 region has 15 residues. This CDR3 reads CASSIPSGLTDTQYF. As DNA, the CDR3 is TGTGCCAGTAGTATACCTAGCGGGCTCACAGATACGCAGTATTTT.

Here the CDR3 reads CASSYTGPGGQPQHF. CDR3 coding DNA: TGTGCCAGCAGTTACACAGGTCCCGGTGGGCAGCCCCAGCATTTT. This chain joins TRBV6-5 and TRBJ1-5, with D tentatively TRBD1 (5 bases). The CDR3 runs to 15 residues. Germline V gene lookup returns CDR1 MNHEY and CDR2 SVGAGI. The V gene lost 2 bases and the J gene lost 7 bases, with 15 bases spanning the gap.

V is TRBV29-1 and J is TRBJ2-5, with 14 positions matching TRBD2. The CDR3 contains 14 residues. J lost 5 bases, V lost 7 bases, and 6 bases had no gene match. Germline V gives CDR1 SQVTM, CDR2 ANQGSEA. The CDR3 nucleotides read TGCAGCGCAGGACTAGCGGGGGGAGGGGAGACCCAGTACTTC. Translated, it gives CSAGLAGGGETQYF.

This chain connects TRBV5-8 to TRBJ1-2; D remains ambiguous. This CDR3 comprises 14 residues. Trimming left V 3 bases short and J 2 bases short, with 11 bases between. Germline CDR1 SGHTS, CDR2 YDEGEE. The CDR3 sequence is CASSYLTSNYGYTF. CDR3 DNA: TGTGCCAGCAGCTACCTGACCTCAAACTATGGCTACACCTTC.

The chain joins TRBV7-9 to TRBJ1-1; D is ambiguous. CDR1 and CDR2 (germline): SEHNR, FQNEAQ (reference sequence). There are 15 residues in the CDR3. V was cut by 7 bases and J by 0 bases, with 15 bases left in between. The CDR3 here is CASTPGSSVNTEAFF. Here the CDR3 DNA reads TGTGCCAGCACCCCCGGGTCCTCGGTGAACACTGAAGCTTTCTTT.

This clone was recorded once. This chain connects TRBV4-3 to TRBJ2-2; 8 bases are a match to TRBD2. Germline lookup yields CDR1 LGHNA and CDR2 YSLEER. The CDR3 covers 16 residues. The ends lost 4 bases at V and 6 bases at J; junction bases unmatched: 10. CDR3 sequence reads: CASSPLSGGEAGELFF. Here the CDR3 DNA reads TGCGCCAGCAGCCCCCTAAGCGGGGGAGAGGCCGGGGAGCTGTTTTTT.

The CDR3 sequence is CASSLELDTDTQYF. CDR3 sequence (DNA): TGCGCCAGCAGCTTGGAGTTAGACACAGATACGCAGTATTTT. J is TRBJ2-3 and V is TRBV5-1; D remains ambiguous. Germline loops: CDR1 SGHRS, CDR2 YFSETQ. This CDR3 is 14 amino acids long. The ends were cut back, 0 bases at V and 2 bases at J, with 7 bases in the middle. Drawing the rest from reference TRBV5-1 and TRBJ2-3, the complete variable domain is KAGVTQTPRYLIKTRGQQVTLSCSPISGHRSVSWYQQTPGQGLQFLFEYFSETQRNKGNFPGRFSGRQFSNSRSEMNVSTLELGDSALYLCASSLELDTDTQYFGPGTRLTVL.

The V call is TRBV7-3, the J call TRBJ1-1, with D perhaps matching TRBD1 (5 bases). Germline values: CDR1 SGHTA, CDR2 FQGTGA. With 6 bases removed from V and 9 bases from J, the gap between germline ends came to 14 bases. CDR3 length: 12 residues. The CDR3 region is CASSSPGNKAFF. Written as DNA, the CDR3 is TGTGCCAGCAGTTCCCCAGGGAACAAAGCTTTCTTT.

This clone has a handful of counts. The chain is built from TRBV7-9 and TRBJ1-6, with D possibly TRBD1 on 6 matching bases. CDR1 and CDR2 (germline): SEHNR, FQNEAQ (reference sequence). The CDR3 spans 14 residues. Trimming removed 5 bases from V and 7 bases from J, with 12 bases in between. The CDR3 is CASSAPGGNSPLHF. The CDR3 DNA is TGTGCCAGCAGCGCCCCCGGGGGCAATTCACCCCTCCACTTT.

The genes are TRBV18 and TRBJ2-7; TRBD1 aligns across 8 bases. Germline trimming cut 3 bases from V and 3 bases from J; bases unmatched to any gene: 10. From germline, CDR1 is KGHSH and CDR2 LQKENI. CDR3 size: 16 residues. CDR3 nucleotides: TGTGCCAGCTCACCGCTTCCACAGGGGGAATTCTACGAGCAGTACTTC. Amino acid sequence: CASSPLPQGEFYEQYF. The entire variable domain, with the rest obtained from reference TRBV18 and TRBJ2-7, is as follows: NAGVMQNPRHLVRRRGQEARLRCSPMKGHSHVYWYRQLPEEGLKFMVYLQKENIIDESGMPKERFSAEFPKEGPSILRIQQVVRGDSAAYFCASSPLPQGEFYEQYFGPGTRLTVT.